This TCR beta chain was recorded in a study of blood T cell repertoires in COVID-19. The wider study: COVID-19 samples collected from the United States, Italy and Spain covered acute and convalescent phases. The analysed material was cDNA or gDNA that came from T cells, B-cell-depleted T cells, or PBMCs.

Original processing notes: Amplification with reference gene primers provided the estimates of nucleated cell counts. TCRdb's copy holds only in-frame clones and misses some; the assay was immunoSEQ multiplex PCR. The DNA was the basis for D and trimming; V, J and clone size are from that table. The data show about 26,000 clones, 81% seen once. Trimming took off 3 bases at V and 5 bases at J, with 14 bases between the two ends. Per the germline V gene, CDR1 is LNHDA and CDR2 is SQIVND (reference sequence). The length of the CDR3 is 15 residues. The sequence came from a man between 50 and 59 years old with active or convalescent COVID-19. The sequencing input was peripheral blood. The chain recombines TRBV19 with TRBJ2-1, with D possibly matching TRBD1 (6 bases). CDR3 in amino acids: CASSINSRQDNEQFF. The CDR3 nucleotides are TGTGCCAGTAGTATTAATAGTCGACAGGACAATGAGCAGTTCTTC.